The source of this T cell receptor beta chain is a study of beta chain features in type 1 diabetes. General study results and limits: Lower insertion and higher deletion counts appeared at VDJ junctions in type 1 diabetes patients.

Of the isolated RNA, all was reverse transcribed, and so the sequenced material was expressed TCRB transcripts. Some clones are missing from TCRdb's copy, which holds only in-frame ones; the method was immunoSEQ multiplex PCR. The sample yields fewer than 650,000 clones, roughly 16% seen once. Sorting produced populations that all topped 95% purity. This clone came up once. Its cognate antigen is unknown. CDR3 size: 15 residues. Looked up from germline, CDR1 is SGDLS and CDR2 is YYNGEE. Germline trimming cut 3 bases from V and 6 bases from J; bases unmatched to any gene: 8. Material: naive CD4+ T cells from blood. The sequence was collected from a young man in good health. This chain links TRBV9 with TRBJ2-2; 7 nucleotides agree with TRBD1. DNA of the CDR3: TGTGCCAGCAGCGAAGGACAGGCGAGGGCCGGGGAGCTGTTTTTT. Translated: CASSEGQARAGELFF. The entire variable domain, with the rest obtained from reference TRBV9 and TRBJ2-2, is as follows: DSGVTQTPKHLITATGQRVTLRCSPRSGDLSVYWYQQSLDQGLQFLIQYYNGEERAKGNILERFSAQQFPDLHSELNLSSLELGDSALYFCASSEGQARAGELFFGEGSRLTVL.